The subject of this entry is one T cell receptor (beta chain). Its antigen is currently unknown. This sample was included in a study of OX40 agonist ivuxolimab in advanced cancers. Study context: The patients' treatment was ivuxolimab, an agonistic anti-OX40 (CD134) antibody. Ivuxolimab doses were 0.01, 0.1, 0.3, 1.5, 3 or 10 mg/kg every 2 weeks. Of the participants, under 50% had some prior anti-PD-1, anti-PD-L1 or anti-CTLA-4 therapy, which was allowed. The study's findings and limits: At doses 0.1 to 3.0 mg/kg, CD4+ and CD8+ clones expanded.

Assay: immunoSEQ multiplex PCR; the TCRdb copy retains only in-frame clones and omits some. The data hold under 65,000 clones, with approximately 86% observed a single time. The CDR3 sequence is 14 residues long. Germline V gives CDR1 MGHDK, CDR2 SYGVNS. V lost 6 bases and J lost 5, with 16 bases in between. Sequences were derived from CD4+ or CD8+ T cells sorted from blood, sampled in a trial of the OX40 agonist ivuxolimab. J is TRBJ1-2 and V is TRBV25-1; TRBD1 is a possible D gene (5 bases). The clonotype originates from an adult with an advanced solid tumor such as melanoma, head and neck, liver or kidney cancer. The CDR3 sequence: CASRDFGDGYGYTF. The DNA for the CDR3 is TGTGCCAGCAGGGATTTTGGGGACGGATATGGCTACACCTTC.